The 9 T cell receptor beta chains listed next were all sequenced from one sample in a study of CD8+ T cells in alopecia areata. RNA extraction was followed by reverse transcription into cDNA, which acted as the sequencing template. Assay: immunoSEQ multiplex PCR; the TCRdb copy retains only in-frame clones and omits some. The table records some 150,000 clones, about 50% of them present only once. The sequences come from CD8+ T cells sorted from blood, collected at week 0. Every receptor here comes from a human donor with alopecia areata.

The chain couples TRBV4-1 to TRBJ1-2; no clear D gene. Trimming took 0 bases from V and 3 from J, leaving 8 bases between them. Germline assignment: CDR1 MGHRA and CDR2 YSYEKL. There are 14 residues in the CDR3. The CDR3, as DNA: TGCGCCAGCAGCCAAGAGGTCGAGGACTATGGCTACACCTTC. Its translation is CASSQEVEDYGYTF.

This sequence joins TRBV6-6 and TRBJ2-1; 7 positions agree with TRBD2. V gave up 8 bases and J gave up 7 bases; unmatched junction bases: 8. This CDR3 comprises 13 residues. Germline values: CDR1 MNHNY, CDR2 SVGAGI (reference sequence). CDR3 sequence: CASGPLGGNEQFF. The CDR3 DNA follows: TGTGCCAGCGGTCCCCTCGGGGGGAATGAGCAGTTCTTC.

J is TRBJ2-3 and V is TRBV4-3, with a possible D match to TRBD2 (6 bases). Germline values: CDR1 LGHNA, CDR2 YSLEER. The CDR3 runs 15 residues. V was pared by 4 bases and J by 2 bases, with 13 bases between. The CDR3 spells CASSRLGGNTDTQYF. The CDR3 DNA follows: TGCGCCAGCAGCCGCTTGGGGGGTAACACAGATACGCAGTATTTT.

The chain is built from TRBV11-1 and TRBJ1-1, with a possible D match to TRBD1 (5 bases). The germline gives CDR1 SGHAT, CDR2 FQDESV (reference sequence). V lost 5 bases to trimming and J lost 6 bases, with 10 bases between them. The CDR3 consists of 12 residues. The CDR3 region has the DNA TGTGCCAGCAGCCCAGGGAGCGCTGAAGCTTTCTTT. Protein product: CASSPGSAEAFF.

The gene calls are TRBV15 and TRBJ2-7, with TRBD1 as a possible D gene (6 bases). From germline, CDR1 is LNHNV and CDR2 YYDKDF (reference sequence). The CDR3 is made up of 13 amino acids. V lost 6 bases and J 0 bases, leaving 9 bases between the germline ends. In nucleotides, the CDR3 is TGTGCCACCAGTACAGGGAGCTCCTACGAGCAGTACTTC. The encoded protein is CATSTGSSYEQYF. Full variable domain (remainder filled in from reference TRBV15 and TRBJ2-7): DAMVIQNPRYQVTQFGKPVTLSCSQTLNHNVMYWYQQKSSQAPKLLFHYYDKDFNNEADTPDNFQSRRPNTSFCFLDIRSPGLGDTAMYLCATSTGSSYEQYFGPGTRLTVT.

This clone turned up a few times. The chain is built from TRBV5-6 and TRBJ1-4, with a tentative D call TRBD1 (6 bases). The V end lost 2 bases, the J end lost 14 bases, and 10 bases lay between the germline ends. The germline gives CDR1 SGHDT, CDR2 YYEEEE. The length of the CDR3 is 11 residues. The CDR3 protein is CASSFGGRLFF. The CDR3, as DNA: TGTGCCAGCAGCTTCGGGGGGCGGCTGTTTTTT.

V and J are TRBV30 and TRBJ1-1; D uncertain. V was shortened by 5 bases and J by 8 bases, with 12 bases between the two germline ends. CDR1 is GTSNPN, CDR2 SVGIG, per germline (reference sequence). The CDR3 totals 11 residues. The CDR3 reads CAWGKGQEAFF. The CDR3 nucleotides read TGTGCCTGGGGCAAAGGGCAGGAAGCTTTCTTT.

The chain uses TRBV7-3 and TRBJ2-1; 8 positions match TRBD2. The CDR3 loop spans 14 amino acids. From germline, CDR1 is SGHTA and CDR2 FQGTGA. J lost 7 bases, V lost 2 bases, and 4 bases had no gene match. This chain's CDR3 is CASSLVSGDNEQFF. CDR3 sequence (DNA): TGTGCCAGCAGCTTAGTTAGCGGGGATAATGAGCAGTTCTTC.

This clone was detected only a few times. The V and J genes are TRBV28 and TRBJ1-2, with a weak D call TRBD1 (5 bases). This CDR3 spans 14 amino acids. Trimming stripped 5 bases from V and 4 bases from J, with 14 bases between. Germline V CDR1 and CDR2: MDHEN, SYDVKM. The CDR3 loop reads CASSNPTAVYGYTF. The DNA of the CDR3 is TGTGCCAGCAGTAATCCGACAGCGGTCTATGGCTACACCTTC.